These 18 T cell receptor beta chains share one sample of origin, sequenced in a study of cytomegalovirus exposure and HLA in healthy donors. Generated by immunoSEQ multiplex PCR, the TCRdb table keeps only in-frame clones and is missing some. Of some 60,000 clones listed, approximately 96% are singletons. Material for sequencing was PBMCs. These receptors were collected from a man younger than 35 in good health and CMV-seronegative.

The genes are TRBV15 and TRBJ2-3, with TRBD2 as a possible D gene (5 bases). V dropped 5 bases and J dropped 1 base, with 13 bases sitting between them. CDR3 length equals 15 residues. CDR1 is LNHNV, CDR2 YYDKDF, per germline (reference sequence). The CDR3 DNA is TGTGCCACCAGCTTGAACGTGGGAGGCACAGATACGCAGTATTTT. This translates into CATSLNVGGTDTQYF. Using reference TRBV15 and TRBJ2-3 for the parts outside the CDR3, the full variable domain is DAMVIQNPRYQVTQFGKPVTLSCSQTLNHNVMYWYQQKSSQAPKLLFHYYDKDFNNEADTPDNFQSRRPNTSFCFLDIRSPGLGDTAMYLCATSLNVGGTDTQYFGPGTRLTVL.

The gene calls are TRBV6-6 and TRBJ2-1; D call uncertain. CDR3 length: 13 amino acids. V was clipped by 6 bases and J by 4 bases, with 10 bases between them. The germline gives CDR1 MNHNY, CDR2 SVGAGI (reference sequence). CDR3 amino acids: CASSLREYNEQFF. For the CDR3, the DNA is TGTGCCAGCAGCCTCCGCGAGTACAATGAGCAGTTCTTC.

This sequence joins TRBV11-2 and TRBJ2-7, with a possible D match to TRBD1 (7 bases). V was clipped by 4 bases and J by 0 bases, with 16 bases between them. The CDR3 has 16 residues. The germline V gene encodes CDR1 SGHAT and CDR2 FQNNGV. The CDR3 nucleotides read TGTGCCAGCAGCTCACGCGGGACAGAGAGCTCCTACGAGCAGTACTTC. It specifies CASSSRGTESSYEQYF.

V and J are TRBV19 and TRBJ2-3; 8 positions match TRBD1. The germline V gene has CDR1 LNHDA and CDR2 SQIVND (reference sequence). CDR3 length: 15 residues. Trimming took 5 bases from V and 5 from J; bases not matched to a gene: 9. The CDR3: CASSPSGGPLDTQYF. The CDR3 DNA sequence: TGTGCCAGTAGTCCGTCAGGGGGCCCCCTAGATACGCAGTATTTT. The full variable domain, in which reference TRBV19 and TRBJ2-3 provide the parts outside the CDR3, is DGGITQSPKYLFRKEGQNVTLSCEQNLNHDAMYWYRQDPGQGLRLIYYSQIVNDFQKGDIAEGYSVSREKKESFPLTVTSAQKNPTAFYLCASSPSGGPLDTQYFGPGTRLTVL.

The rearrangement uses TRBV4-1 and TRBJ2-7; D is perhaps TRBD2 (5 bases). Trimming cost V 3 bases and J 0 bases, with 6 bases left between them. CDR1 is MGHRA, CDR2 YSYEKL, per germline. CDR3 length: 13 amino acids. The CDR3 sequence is CASSHGVSYEQYF. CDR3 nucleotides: TGCGCCAGCAGCCACGGGGTCTCCTACGAGCAGTACTTC.

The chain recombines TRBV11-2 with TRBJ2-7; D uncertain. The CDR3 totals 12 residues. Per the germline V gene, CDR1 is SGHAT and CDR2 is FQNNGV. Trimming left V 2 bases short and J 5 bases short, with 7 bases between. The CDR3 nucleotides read TGTGCCAGCAGCTTACATCCCCACGAGCAGTACTTC. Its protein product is CASSLHPHEQYF.

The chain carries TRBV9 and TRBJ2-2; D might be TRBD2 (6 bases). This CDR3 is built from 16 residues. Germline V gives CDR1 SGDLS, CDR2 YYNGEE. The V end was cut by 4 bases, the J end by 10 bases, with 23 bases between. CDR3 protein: CASSPTEGRRGVELFF. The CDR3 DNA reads TGTGCCAGCAGCCCGACAGAGGGGAGGAGGGGCGTGGAGCTGTTTTTT. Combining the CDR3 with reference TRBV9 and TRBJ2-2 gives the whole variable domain DSGVTQTPKHLITATGQRVTLRCSPRSGDLSVYWYQQSLDQGLQFLIQYYNGEERAKGNILERFSAQQFPDLHSELNLSSLELGDSALYFCASSPTEGRRGVELFFGEGSRLTVL.

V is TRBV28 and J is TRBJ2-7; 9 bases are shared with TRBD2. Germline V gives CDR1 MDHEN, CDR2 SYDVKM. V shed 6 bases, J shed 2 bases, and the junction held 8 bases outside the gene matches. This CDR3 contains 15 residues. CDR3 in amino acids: CASSQGTSRTYEQYF. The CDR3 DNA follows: TGTGCCAGCAGCCAGGGGACTAGCAGGACCTACGAGCAGTACTTC. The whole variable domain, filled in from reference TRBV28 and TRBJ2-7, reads DVKVTQSSRYLVKRTGEKVFLECVQDMDHENMFWYRQDPGLGLRLIYFSYDVKMKEKGDIPEGYSVSREKKERFSLILESASTNQTSMYLCASSQGTSRTYEQYFGPGTRLTVT.

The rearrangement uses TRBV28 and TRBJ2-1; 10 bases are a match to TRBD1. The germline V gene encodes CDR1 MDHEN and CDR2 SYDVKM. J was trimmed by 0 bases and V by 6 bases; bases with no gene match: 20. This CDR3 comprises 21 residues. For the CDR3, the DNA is TGTGCCAGCAGCACGAAAAGACCGGGACAGGGGTTTGGGAGCTCCTACAATGAGCAGTTCTTC. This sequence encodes CASSTKRPGQGFGSSYNEQFF.

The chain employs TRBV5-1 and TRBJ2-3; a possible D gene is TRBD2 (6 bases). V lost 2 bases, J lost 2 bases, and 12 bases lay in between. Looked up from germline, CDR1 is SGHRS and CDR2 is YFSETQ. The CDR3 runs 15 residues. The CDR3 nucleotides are TGCGCCAGCAGCTTAAATAGCGGCTCCACAGATACGCAGTATTTT. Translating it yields CASSLNSGSTDTQYF.

The chain's CDR3 is CASSVSGTSYEQYF. The CDR3, as DNA: TGTGCCAGCAGTGTTAGCGGGACAAGCTACGAGCAGTACTTC. The chain uses TRBV28 and TRBJ2-7, with 8 nucleotides matching TRBD2. V lost 5 bases, J lost 3 bases, and 6 bases stayed unmatched. The CDR3 has 14 residues. Looked up from germline, CDR1 is MDHEN and CDR2 is SYDVKM.

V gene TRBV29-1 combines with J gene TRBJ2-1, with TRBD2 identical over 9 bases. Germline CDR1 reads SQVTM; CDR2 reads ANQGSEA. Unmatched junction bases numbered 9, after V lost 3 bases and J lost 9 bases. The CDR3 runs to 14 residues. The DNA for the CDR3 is TGCAGCGTTGATATTAGCGGGAGATATGGTGAGCAGTTCTTC. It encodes CSVDISGRYGEQFF.

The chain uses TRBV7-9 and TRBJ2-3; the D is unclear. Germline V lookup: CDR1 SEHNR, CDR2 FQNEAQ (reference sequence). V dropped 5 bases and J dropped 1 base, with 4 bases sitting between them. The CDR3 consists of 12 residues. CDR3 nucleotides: TGTGCCAGCAGCCGAGGCACAGATACGCAGTATTTT. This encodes CASSRGTDTQYF.

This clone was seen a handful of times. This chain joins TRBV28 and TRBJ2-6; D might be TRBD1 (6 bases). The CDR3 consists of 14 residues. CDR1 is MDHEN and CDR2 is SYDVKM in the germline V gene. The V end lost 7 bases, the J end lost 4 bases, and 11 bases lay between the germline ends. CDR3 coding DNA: TGTGCCAGCATGACAGGTACCGGGGCCAACGTCCTGACTTTC. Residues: CASMTGTGANVLTF.

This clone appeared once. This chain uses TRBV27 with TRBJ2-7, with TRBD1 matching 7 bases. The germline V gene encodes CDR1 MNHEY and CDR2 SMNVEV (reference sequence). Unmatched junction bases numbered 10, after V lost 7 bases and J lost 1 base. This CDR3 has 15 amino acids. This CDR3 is CASTRTGTVSYEQYF. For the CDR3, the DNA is TGTGCCAGCACCAGAACCGGGACAGTTTCCTACGAGCAGTACTTC.

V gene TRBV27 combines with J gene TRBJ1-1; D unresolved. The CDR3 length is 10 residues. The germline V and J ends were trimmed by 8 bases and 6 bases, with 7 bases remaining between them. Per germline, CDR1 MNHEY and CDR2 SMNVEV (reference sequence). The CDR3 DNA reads TGTGCCAGCCTAGAGCCTGAAGCTTTCTTT. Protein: CASLEPEAFF.

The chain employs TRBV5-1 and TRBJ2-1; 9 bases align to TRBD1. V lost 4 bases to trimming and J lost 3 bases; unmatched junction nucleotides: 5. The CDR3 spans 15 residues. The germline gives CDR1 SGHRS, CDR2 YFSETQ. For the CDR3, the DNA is TGCGCCAGCAGCAGGGGACAGGGACTCTACAATGAGCAGTTCTTC. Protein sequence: CASSRGQGLYNEQFF.

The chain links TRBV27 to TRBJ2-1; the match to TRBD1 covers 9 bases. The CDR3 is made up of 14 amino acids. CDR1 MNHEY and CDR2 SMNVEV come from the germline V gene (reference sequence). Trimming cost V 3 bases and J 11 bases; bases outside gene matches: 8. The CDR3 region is CASSFGTGKMQQFF. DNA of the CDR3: TGTGCCAGCAGTTTTGGGACAGGGAAAATGCAGCAGTTCTTC.